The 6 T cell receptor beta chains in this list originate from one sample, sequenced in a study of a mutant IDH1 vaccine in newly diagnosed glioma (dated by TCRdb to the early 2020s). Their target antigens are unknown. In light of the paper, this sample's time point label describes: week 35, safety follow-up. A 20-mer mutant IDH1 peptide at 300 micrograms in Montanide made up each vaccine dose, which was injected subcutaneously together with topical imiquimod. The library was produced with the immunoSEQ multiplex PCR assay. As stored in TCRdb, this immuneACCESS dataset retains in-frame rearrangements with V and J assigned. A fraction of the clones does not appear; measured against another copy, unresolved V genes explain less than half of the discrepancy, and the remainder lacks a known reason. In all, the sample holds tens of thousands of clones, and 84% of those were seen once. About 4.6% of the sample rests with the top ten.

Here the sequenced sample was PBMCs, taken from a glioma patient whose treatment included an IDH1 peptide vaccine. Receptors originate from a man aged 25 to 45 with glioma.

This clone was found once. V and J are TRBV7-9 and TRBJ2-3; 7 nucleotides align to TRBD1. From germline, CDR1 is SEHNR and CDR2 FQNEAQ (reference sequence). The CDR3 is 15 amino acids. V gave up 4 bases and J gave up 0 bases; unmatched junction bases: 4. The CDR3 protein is CASSWTGTSTDTQYF. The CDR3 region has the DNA TGTGCCAGCAGCTGGACAGGCACTAGCACAGATACGCAGTATTTT.

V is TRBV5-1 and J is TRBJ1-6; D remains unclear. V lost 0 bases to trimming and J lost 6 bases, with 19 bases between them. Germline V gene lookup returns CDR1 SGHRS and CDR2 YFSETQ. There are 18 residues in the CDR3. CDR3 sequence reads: CASSLAAGIAAPNSPLHF. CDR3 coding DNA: TGCGCCAGCAGCTTGGCCGCCGGGATAGCCGCCCCTAATTCACCCCTCCACTTT.

DNA for the CDR3: TGTGCCAGCAGCCCGATCTGGGGATCCGCAGATACGCAGTATTTT. It is translated as CASSPIWGSADTQYF. J is TRBJ2-3 and V is TRBV11-2; D gene uncertain. Germline V lookup: CDR1 SGHAT, CDR2 FQNNGV. Trimming stripped 5 bases from V and 4 bases from J, with 16 bases between. The length of the CDR3 is 15 residues.

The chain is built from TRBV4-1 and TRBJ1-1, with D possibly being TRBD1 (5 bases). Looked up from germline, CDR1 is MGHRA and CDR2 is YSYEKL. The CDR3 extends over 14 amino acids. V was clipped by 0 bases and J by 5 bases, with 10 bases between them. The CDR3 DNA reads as TGCGCCAGCAGCCAAGACGGGGGTTGGACTGAAGCTTTCTTT. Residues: CASSQDGGWTEAFF.

Here the CDR3 DNA reads TGTGCCAGCAGTGAAGGGGTCCTTGAAGCTTTCTTT. As protein: CASSEGVLEAFF. The V gene is TRBV6-1, the J gene TRBJ1-1, with no clear D. The CDR3 is made up of 12 amino acids. CDR1 is MNHNS and CDR2 is SASEGT in the germline V gene. The ends were cut back, 1 base at V and 7 bases at J, with 7 bases in the middle.

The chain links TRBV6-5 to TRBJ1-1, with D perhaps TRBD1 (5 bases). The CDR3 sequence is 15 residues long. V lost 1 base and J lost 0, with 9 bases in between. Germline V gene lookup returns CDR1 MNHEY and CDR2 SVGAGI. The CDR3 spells CASSYYAGLNTEAFF. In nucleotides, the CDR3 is TGTGCCAGCAGTTACTATGCAGGGTTGAACACTGAAGCTTTCTTT.